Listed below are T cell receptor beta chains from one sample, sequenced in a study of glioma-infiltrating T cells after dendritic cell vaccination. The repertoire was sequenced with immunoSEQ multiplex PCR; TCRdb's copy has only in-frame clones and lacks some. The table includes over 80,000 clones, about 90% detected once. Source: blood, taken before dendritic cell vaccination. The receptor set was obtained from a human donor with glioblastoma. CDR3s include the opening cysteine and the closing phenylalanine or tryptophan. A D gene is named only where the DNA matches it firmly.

TGCAGCGTTGAGCGACAGACAAGAAATAATGGCTACACCTTC	CSVERQTRNNGYTF	-	TRBV29-1	TRBJ1-2
TGTGCCAGCAGTGAAGCTAGCGGGAGGCAGAATGAGCAGTTCTTC	CASSEASGRQNEQFF	TRBD2	TRBV2	TRBJ2-1
TGTGCCAGTAGTAAAAGCGGCCAAGAGACCCAGTACTTC	CASSKSGQETQYF	-	TRBV19	TRBJ2-5
TGCAGCGTTGCACAGGGTAACAATCAGCCCCAGCATTTT	CSVAQGNNQPQHF	-	TRBV29-1	TRBJ1-5
TGTGCCAGCAGATCCACAGGGGGCAACGGGAATTCACCCCTCCACTTT	CASRSTGGNGNSPLHF	TRBD1	TRBV2	TRBJ1-6
TGCAGCGTCGCTGGGACTAGCGGGAGCTCGGGAATAGATACGCAGTATTTT	CSVAGTSGSSGIDTQYF	TRBD2	TRBV29-1	TRBJ2-3
TGTGCCAGCAGCTTAACCGGACAGGCCTATGGCTACACCTTC	CASSLTGQAYGYTF	TRBD1	TRBV13	TRBJ1-2
TGTGCCAGCAGTGACGACAGATTCCAGCCCCAGCATTTT	CASSDDRFQPQHF	-	TRBV6-1	TRBJ1-5
TGTGCCAGCAGCCCCTGGCGCGCAGGGAGGAATAATTCACCCCTCCACTTT	CASSPWRAGRNNSPLHF	-	TRBV28	TRBJ1-6
TGTGCCATCAGTGATGTAGGGGGCGAAGATACGCAGTATTTT	CAISDVGGEDTQYF	TRBD1	TRBV10-3	TRBJ2-3
TGTGCCAGCAGCGGAGGGGTCCAGGACCCACTTAACTATGGCTACACCTTC	CASSGGVQDPLNYGYTF	-	TRBV14	TRBJ1-2
TGCAGCGCCCGGGGGAGTCCGGATGAAAAACTGTTTTTT	CSARGSPDEKLFF	-	TRBV29-1	TRBJ1-4
TGTGCCAGCAGTTTAGGCGGTGGGACTAGGGAGGCTCCGCTGCTCAATGAGCAGTTCTTC	CASSLGGGTREAPLLNEQFF	TRBD2	TRBV27	TRBJ2-1
TGTGCCAGCAGCTCCCGGACTAGCGGGGAGACCCAGTACTTC	CASSSRTSGETQYF	TRBD2	TRBV5-4	TRBJ2-5